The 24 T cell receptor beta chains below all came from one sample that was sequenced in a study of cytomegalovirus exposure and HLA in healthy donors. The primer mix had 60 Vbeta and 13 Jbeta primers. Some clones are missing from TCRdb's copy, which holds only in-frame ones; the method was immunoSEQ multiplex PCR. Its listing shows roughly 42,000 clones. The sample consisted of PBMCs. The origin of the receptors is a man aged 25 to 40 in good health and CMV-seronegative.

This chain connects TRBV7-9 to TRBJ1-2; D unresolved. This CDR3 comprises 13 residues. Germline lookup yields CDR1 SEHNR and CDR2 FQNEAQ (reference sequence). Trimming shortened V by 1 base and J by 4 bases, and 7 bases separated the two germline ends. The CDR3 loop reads CASSLGLSYGYTF. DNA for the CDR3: TGTGCCAGCAGCTTAGGACTGAGCTATGGCTACACCTTC.

CDR3 protein: CASSLRGGDTEAFF. In DNA, the CDR3 is TGTGCCAGCAGCTTAAGGGGTGGGGACACTGAAGCTTTCTTT. The chain employs TRBV7-2 and TRBJ1-1; D is possibly TRBD1 (5 bases). Germline V gives CDR1 SGHTA, CDR2 FQGNSA. Trimming stripped 2 bases from V and 3 bases from J, with 10 bases between. The CDR3 is made up of 14 amino acids.

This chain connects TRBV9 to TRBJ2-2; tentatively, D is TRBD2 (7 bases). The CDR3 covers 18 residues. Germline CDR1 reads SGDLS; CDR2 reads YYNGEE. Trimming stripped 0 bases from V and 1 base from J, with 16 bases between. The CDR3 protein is CASSVGWRGRGNTGELFF. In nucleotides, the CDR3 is TGTGCCAGCAGCGTAGGATGGAGGGGGAGGGGGAACACCGGGGAGCTGTTTTTT.

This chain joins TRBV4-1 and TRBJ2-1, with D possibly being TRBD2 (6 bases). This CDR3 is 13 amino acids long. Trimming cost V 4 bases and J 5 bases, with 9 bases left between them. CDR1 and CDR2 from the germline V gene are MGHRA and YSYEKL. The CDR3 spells CASSPGLDNEQFF. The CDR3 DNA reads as TGCGCCAGCAGCCCGGGACTTGACAATGAGCAGTTCTTC.

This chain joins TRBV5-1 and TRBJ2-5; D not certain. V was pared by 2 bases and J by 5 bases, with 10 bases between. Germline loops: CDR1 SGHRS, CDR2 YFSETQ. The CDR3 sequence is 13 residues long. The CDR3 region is CASSFFGEETQYF. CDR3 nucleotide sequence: TGCGCCAGCAGCTTCTTCGGAGAGGAGACCCAGTACTTC.

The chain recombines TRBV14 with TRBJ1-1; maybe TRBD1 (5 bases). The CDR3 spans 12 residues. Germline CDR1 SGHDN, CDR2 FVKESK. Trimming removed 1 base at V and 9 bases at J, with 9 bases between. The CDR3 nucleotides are TGTGCCAGCAGCCAAGCAACAGGAAAAGCTTTCTTT. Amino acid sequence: CASSQATGKAFF. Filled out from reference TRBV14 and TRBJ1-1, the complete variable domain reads EAGVTQFPSHSVIEKGQTVTLRCDPISGHDNLYWYRRVMGKEIKFLLHFVKESKQDESGMPNNRFLAERTGGTYSTLKVQPAELEDSGVYFCASSQATGKAFFGQGTRLTVV.

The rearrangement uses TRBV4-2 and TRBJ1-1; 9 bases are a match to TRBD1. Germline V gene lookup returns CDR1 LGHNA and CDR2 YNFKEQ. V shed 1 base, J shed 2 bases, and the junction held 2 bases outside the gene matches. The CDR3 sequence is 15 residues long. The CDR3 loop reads CASSQVGQGNTEAFF. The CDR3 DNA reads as TGTGCCAGCAGCCAAGTGGGACAGGGTAACACTGAAGCTTTCTTT.

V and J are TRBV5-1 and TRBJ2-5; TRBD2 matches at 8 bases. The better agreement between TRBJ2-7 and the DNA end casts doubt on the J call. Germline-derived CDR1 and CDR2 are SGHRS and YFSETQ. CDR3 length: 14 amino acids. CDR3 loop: CASSPTSGIYEQYF. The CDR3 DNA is TGCGCCAGCAGTCCCACTAGCGGAATCTACGAGCAGTACTTC.

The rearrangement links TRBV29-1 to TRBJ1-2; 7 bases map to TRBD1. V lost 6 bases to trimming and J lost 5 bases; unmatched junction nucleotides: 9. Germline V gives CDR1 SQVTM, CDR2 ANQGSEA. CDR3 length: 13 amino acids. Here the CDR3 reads CSVVDRVPYGYTF. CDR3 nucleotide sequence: TGCAGCGTAGTCGACAGGGTCCCTTATGGCTACACCTTC. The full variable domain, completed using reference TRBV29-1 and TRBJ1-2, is SAVISQKPSRDICQRGTSLTIQCQVDSQVTMMFWYRQQPGQSLTLIATANQGSEATYESGFVIDKFPISRPNLTFSTLTVSNMSPEDSSIYLCSVVDRVPYGYTFGSGTRLTVV.

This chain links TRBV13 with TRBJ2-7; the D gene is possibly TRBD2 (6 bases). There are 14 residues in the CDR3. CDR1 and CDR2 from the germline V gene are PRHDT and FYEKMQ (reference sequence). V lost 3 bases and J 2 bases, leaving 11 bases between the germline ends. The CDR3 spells CASSFERTTYEQYF. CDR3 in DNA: TGTGCCAGCAGCTTTGAGAGGACTACCTACGAGCAGTACTTC. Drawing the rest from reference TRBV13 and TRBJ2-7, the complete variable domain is AAGVIQSPRHLIKEKRETATLKCYPIPRHDTVYWYQQGPGQDPQFLISFYEKMQSDKGSIPDRFSAQQFSDYHSELNMSSLELGDSALYFCASSFERTTYEQYFGPGTRLTVT.

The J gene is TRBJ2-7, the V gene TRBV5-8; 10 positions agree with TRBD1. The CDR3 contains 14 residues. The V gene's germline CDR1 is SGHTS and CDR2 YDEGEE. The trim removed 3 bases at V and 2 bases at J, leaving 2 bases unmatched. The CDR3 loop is CASSWGQGTYEQYF. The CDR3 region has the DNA TGTGCCAGCAGCTGGGGACAGGGGACCTACGAGCAGTACTTC.

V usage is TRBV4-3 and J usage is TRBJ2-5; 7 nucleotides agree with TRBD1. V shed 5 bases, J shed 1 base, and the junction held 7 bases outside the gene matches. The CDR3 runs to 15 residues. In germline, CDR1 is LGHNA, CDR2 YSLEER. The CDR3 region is CASSERWTGQETQYF. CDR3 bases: TGCGCCAGCAGCGAAAGATGGACAGGCCAAGAGACCCAGTACTTC.

CDR3 loop: CASSLASTGRETQYF. The CDR3 nucleotides read TGTGCCAGCAGCTTAGCGTCGACAGGCCGGGAGACCCAGTACTTC. The V and J genes are TRBV7-8 and TRBJ2-5, with D tentatively TRBD1 (6 bases). The CDR3 consists of 15 residues. The germline V gene encodes CDR1 SGHVS and CDR2 FQNEAQ. Trimming pared 0 bases from V and 5 bases from J, leaving 13 bases between.

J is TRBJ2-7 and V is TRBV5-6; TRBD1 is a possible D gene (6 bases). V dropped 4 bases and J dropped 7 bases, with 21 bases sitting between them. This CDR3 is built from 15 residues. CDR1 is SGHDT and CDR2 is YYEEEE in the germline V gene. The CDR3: CASSRGQGTNGEQYF. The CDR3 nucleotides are TGTGCCAGCAGCAGGGGCCAGGGGACCAACGGAGAGCAGTACTTC.

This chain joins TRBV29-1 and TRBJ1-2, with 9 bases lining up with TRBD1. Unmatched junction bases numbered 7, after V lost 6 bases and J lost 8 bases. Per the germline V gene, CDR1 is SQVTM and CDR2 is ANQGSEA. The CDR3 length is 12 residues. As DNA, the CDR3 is TGCAGCGTCCAGACAGGGGGAGAGGGCTACACCTTC. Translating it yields CSVQTGGEGYTF. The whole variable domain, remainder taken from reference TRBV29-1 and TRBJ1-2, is SAVISQKPSRDICQRGTSLTIQCQVDSQVTMMFWYRQQPGQSLTLIATANQGSEATYESGFVIDKFPISRPNLTFSTLTVSNMSPEDSSIYLCSVQTGGEGYTFGSGTRLTVV.

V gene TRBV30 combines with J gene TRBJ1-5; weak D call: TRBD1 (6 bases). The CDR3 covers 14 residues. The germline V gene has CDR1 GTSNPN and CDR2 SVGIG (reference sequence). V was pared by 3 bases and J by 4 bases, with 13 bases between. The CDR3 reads CAWRSGQQNQPQHF. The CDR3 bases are TGTGCCTGGAGATCAGGACAGCAGAATCAGCCCCAGCATTTT.

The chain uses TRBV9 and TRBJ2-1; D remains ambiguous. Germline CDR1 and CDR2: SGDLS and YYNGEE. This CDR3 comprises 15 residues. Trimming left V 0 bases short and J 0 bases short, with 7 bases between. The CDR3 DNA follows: TGTGCCAGCAGCGTAGGCGGCCGCTCCTACAATGAGCAGTTCTTC. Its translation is CASSVGGRSYNEQFF.

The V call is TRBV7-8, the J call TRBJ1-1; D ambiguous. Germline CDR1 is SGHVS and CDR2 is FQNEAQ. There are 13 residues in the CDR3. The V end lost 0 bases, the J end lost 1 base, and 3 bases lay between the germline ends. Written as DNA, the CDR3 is TGTGCCAGCAGCTTAGCCAGGAACACTGAAGCTTTCTTT. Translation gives CASSLARNTEAFF.

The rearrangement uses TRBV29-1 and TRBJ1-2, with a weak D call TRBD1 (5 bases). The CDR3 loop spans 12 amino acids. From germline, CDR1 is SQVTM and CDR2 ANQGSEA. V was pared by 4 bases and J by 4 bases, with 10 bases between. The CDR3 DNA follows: TGCAGCGTTGTAACCGGGGGCTATGGCTACACCTTC. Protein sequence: CSVVTGGYGYTF.

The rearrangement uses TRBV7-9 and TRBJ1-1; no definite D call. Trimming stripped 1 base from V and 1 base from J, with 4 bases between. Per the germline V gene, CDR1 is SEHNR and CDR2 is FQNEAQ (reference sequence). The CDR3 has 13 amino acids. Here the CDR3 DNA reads TGTGCCAGCAGCTTAGGGCAGAACACTGAAGCTTTCTTT. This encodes CASSLGQNTEAFF.

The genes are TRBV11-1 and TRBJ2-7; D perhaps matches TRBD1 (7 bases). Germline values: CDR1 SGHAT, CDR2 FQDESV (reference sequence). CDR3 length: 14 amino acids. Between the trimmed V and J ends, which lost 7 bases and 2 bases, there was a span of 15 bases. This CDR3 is CASTKEGQTYEQYF. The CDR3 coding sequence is TGTGCCAGCACCAAGGAGGGACAGACCTACGAGCAGTACTTC.

CDR3 nucleotides: TGTGCCAGCAGCTTGGGACTAGTCCTCGAGCAGTACTTC. This translates into CASSLGLVLEQYF. The chain recombines TRBV5-6 with TRBJ2-7; TRBD2 is a possible D gene (6 bases). Germline lookup yields CDR1 SGHDT and CDR2 YYEEEE. V lost 0 bases and J lost 6, with 10 bases in between. The CDR3 covers 13 residues.

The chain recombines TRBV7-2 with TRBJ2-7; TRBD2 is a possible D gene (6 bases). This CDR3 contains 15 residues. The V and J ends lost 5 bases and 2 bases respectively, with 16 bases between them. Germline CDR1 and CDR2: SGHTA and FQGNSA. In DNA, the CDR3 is TGTGCCAGCAGCCAGACTAGTATGAATCCCTACGAGCAGTACTTC. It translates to CASSQTSMNPYEQYF.

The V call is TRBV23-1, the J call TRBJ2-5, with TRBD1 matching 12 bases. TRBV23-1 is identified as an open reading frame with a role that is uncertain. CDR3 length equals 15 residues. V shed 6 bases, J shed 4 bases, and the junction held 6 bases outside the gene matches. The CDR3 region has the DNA TGCGCCAGCAGGGAACCGGGACAGGGGGCAGAGACCCAGTACTTC. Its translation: CASREPGQGAETQYF.